This TCR beta chain was sequenced for a study of cytomegalovirus exposure and HLA in healthy donors (dated by TCRdb to the late 2010s). As for the study more broadly: In an earlier analysis of under 600 of the donors, under 300 Gb of sequence data and 90 million to 130 million unique TCR beta sequences from roughly 190 million T cells were reported. About 280 gigabases of sequencing data and around 90 million unique TCR sequences made up an early release that covered approximately 700 HLA-typed donors. Of the approximately 400 genotyped donors, over 70% fell in the genetic ancestry cluster associated with self-reported Caucasian donors. The study aimed to test whether cataloging public T cell receptors could reveal signatures of past pathogen exposure. The study profiled the T cell repertoires of some 610 subjects by immunosequencing and related them to cytomegalovirus serostatus. In addition to the first cohort of 666 subjects, a separate validation cohort of around 110 different subjects was used. To predict cytomegalovirus infection status, the study combined high-throughput TCR immunosequencing, statistical association of individual TCRs with disease status, and machine learning. To study patterns of TCR occurrence, a later analysis re-analyzed previously published TCR beta repertoires from several hundred donors and added high-resolution HLA genotyping. Rather than using new phenotypic data, the later analysis identified candidate immune exposures from TCR beta sequences and from how often those sequences occurred across donors. An earlier analysis of fewer than 700 of the donors applied high-throughput TCR beta sequencing to assess whether each TCR beta V gene segment acted as functional or pseudogenic. Donor age, sex, ethnicity and CMV serostatus were compiled together with the repertoire data. A later genetic analysis took genome-wide SNP genotypes for about 55% of the roughly 700 donors and used that subset as a discovery cohort. All discovery cohort repertoires had been generated using a single sequencing platform. HLA typing covered class I and class II loci at four-digit resolution. Typing coverage varied by locus: about 620-630 donors for A, B, C, DRB1 and DQB1; roughly 560 for DQA1; 606 for DPA1; around 450 for DPB1. Roughly five DR-DQ haplotypes were handled as single units for association and clustering, since linkage in the cohort was strong. Across around 400 genotyped donors of the cohort, an average of about 240,000 unique TCR beta nucleotide sequences per donor were sequenced, and approximately 17% of those sequences were non-productive.

Library construction relied on the immunoSEQ multiplex PCR assay. The multiplex PCR relied on a mix of 60 forward primers for TCR Vbeta segments and 13 reverse primers for TCR Jbeta segments. A multiplex PCR assay on genomic DNA amplified the CDR3 region of rearranged TCR beta genes. The amplified TCR beta libraries were sequenced on the Illumina HiSeq System as 87-base-pair reads. As for how the authors treated the data: In a later analysis, around 80 million unique TCR beta chains were counted across the approximately 620 repertoires, and roughly 11 million of these chains were shared by at least two donors. Raw reads were error-corrected and collapsed into unique sequences with a nearest-neighbor algorithm that merged closely related sequences to remove PCR and sequencing errors. To assign V, D and J gene segments, CDR3 sequences were aligned to IMGT reference sequences. For a sequence to be retained, a match of at least six nucleotides to both a V gene segment and a J gene segment was required. A rearrangement counted as productive if the CDR3 had no stop codons and remained in frame with V and J, and every other rearrangement counted as non-productive. Following IMGT convention, CDR3 was defined as the stretch from the second conserved V-encoded cysteine up to the conserved J-encoded phenylalanine. In an earlier analysis of approximately 500 of the donors, sequences lacking an unambiguous match to a single V gene segment were excluded. In an earlier analysis of several hundred of the donors, V segments were called functional above 56.7% productive rearrangements and were called segregating when the between-donor standard deviation exceeded 5%. A statistical classification framework was developed to diagnose cytomegalovirus status using the catalog of TCR beta chain sequences. A later analysis assigned V and J genes by comparing TCR nucleotide sequences with IMGT/GENE-DB human TR gene sequences. The TCRdist pipeline was used in a later analysis to assign CDR3 sequences and most-parsimonious VDJ recombination scenarios. In a later analysis, each TCR beta chain was defined by its CDR3 amino acid sequence together with its V-gene family, and reads without a unique V-gene family were excluded. As a way to deal with suspected cross-contamination and a sequencing artifact, a later analysis dropped more than 500 nucleotide sequences that were highly shared and had low generation probability. For each public chain, a later analysis derived a clonal expansion index from normalized ranks of inferred template counts within each repertoire. Generation probabilities in a later analysis came from a VDJ recombination model fitted to out-of-frame rearrangements, and those results were checked against IGoR. In a later analysis, hypergeometric tests were used to score TCR-TCR, TCR-HLA and TCR-CMV co-occurrence, with a repertoire-size bias correction applied to TCR pairs. False discovery rates were estimated in a later analysis by permuting HLA or CMV assignments 20 times. A later analysis grouped co-occurring TCRs with DBSCAN, adding TCRdist sequence similarity when clustering within HLA-allele-positive subsets. Repertoires with fewer than 30,000 or more than 120,000 public chains, plus five repertoires with anomalous nucleotide sharing, were excluded from co-occurrence clustering. TCRdb limited this immuneACCESS table to in-frame rearrangements with V and J called. A share of clones is missing; checked studies link under half to unresolved V genes, and the rest is unexplained. V, J and clone size were drawn from that table, and D and trimming were deduced from the DNA. This sample holds about 120,000 clones; more than 65% were observed only once. 3.5% to 4% of the sample is taken by the ten largest.

In total, roughly 670 healthy bone marrow donors made up the cohort. At the time of sampling, all cohort members were nominally healthy, though unrecorded immune exposures were likely present. The donor was CMV seropositive and belonged to the group of 250 to 300 seropositive cohort members. Every donor gave a peripheral blood sample, and the peripheral blood mononuclear cells from that sample were used for TCR beta sequencing. The Qiagen DNeasy Blood Extraction Kit was used to extract genomic DNA from the blood cell samples. On this clone itself: Its antigen remains undetermined. No qualities accompany the bases; no much larger clone lies one base away.

Results and caveats for the whole study, not just this receptor: Correlated functional status among segregating V segments might be attributable to linkage disequilibrium, but an unknown experimental factor could not be ruled out. The sequencing pipeline was judged likely to have produced a cluster of highly shared sequence variants as a technical artifact. Most CMV-associated TCR beta chains appeared to be HLA-restricted in a later analysis, and the HLA associations seemed to be driven largely by CMV exposure. A further reported finding was that TCR beta sequences accurately predicted the HLA-A and HLA-B alleles for most subjects in the first cohort. Assigning TCR associations to individual alleles was difficult when HLA alleles, especially DR and DQ, strongly co-occurred. In a later genetic analysis, fewer N-insertions in productive TCRs were reported among donors in an Asian-associated ancestry cluster than the approximately 630-donor mean. Specific HLA alleles were associated with over 15,000 TCR beta sequences at a false discovery rate of 0.05 in a later analysis. Some IMGT-functional V segments, including TRBV6-2 and TRBV6-3, could not be told apart with the 87-base-pair reads, so those segments were excluded. Compared with equally common non-associated chains, HLA-associated TCR beta chains in a later analysis were more clonally expanded and had lower generation probabilities. An association between a missense DCLRE1C variant and V-gene and J-gene trimming of TCR beta chains was found in a later genetic analysis and replicated in an independent cohort. Broadly in line with IMGT annotations, most TCR beta V segments showed up in productive rearrangements about 87% or about 30% of the time in an earlier analysis of a few hundred of the donors. In both the original and validation cohorts, the classifier was reported to diagnose cytomegalovirus status with high specificity and sensitivity. The authors suggested that the approach could potentially be extended to other disease states and immunological phenotypes. In vitro tests confirmed that three of the cytomegalovirus-associated TCR beta chains recognize cytomegalovirus antigens. The study listed 164 TCR beta chains as associated with cytomegalovirus. Most TCR sequences were seen in very few donors, while some public TCRs were found in many individuals. The presence/absence analyses assumed that sequencing depth was roughly uniform across donors, and that assumption may not be true. The cohort was sequenced for TCR beta chains only, and without alpha or paired-chain data the features that could be detected were limited. Because HLA typing was missing for some donors at each locus, association tests included only the typed subset. According to a later analysis, TCR association rates differed among HLA loci, with DRB1 alleles showing the most associated TCRs and HLA-C alleles showing the fewest. Because counts were too low, roughly 16 rarely observed V segments, including chromosome 9 orphons, were excluded from the earlier analysis of some 590 of the donors. A later analysis reported that several top co-occurrence clusters appeared linked to parvovirus B19, influenza, CMV and Epstein-Barr virus. Immune exposure information for the cohort was limited to CMV serostatus.

CDR1 is given as SGHRS and CDR2 as YFSETQ, both from the germline V gene. The junction shows trimming of 5 bases on V and 8 bases on J, plus 14 bases between the germline ends. Including cysteine and phenylalanine, the CDR3 has 13 amino acids. Of all the DNA, just the CDR3 is kept, 39 bases in frame from base 1. The sample was PBMCs. The source is a man between 18 and 35 years old in good health and CMV-seropositive. Recombination connected TRBV5-1 to TRBJ2-4, with a weak D call of TRBD2 (6 bases match). The CDR3 region: CASRPGSGDIQYF. At the DNA level, the sequence is TGCGCCAGCAGACCAGGGTCGGGGGACATTCAGTACTTC.